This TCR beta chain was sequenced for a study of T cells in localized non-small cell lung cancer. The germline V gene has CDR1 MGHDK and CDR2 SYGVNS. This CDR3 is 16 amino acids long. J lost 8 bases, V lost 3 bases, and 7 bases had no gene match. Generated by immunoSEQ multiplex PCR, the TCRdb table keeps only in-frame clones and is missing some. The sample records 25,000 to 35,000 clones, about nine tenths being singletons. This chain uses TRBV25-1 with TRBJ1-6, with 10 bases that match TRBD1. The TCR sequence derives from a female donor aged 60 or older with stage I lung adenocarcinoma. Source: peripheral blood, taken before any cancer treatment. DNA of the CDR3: TGTGCCAGCAGTGACCAAACCGGGACAGGGGATTCACCCCTCCACTTT. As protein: CASSDQTGTGDSPLHF.